This T cell receptor (beta chain) was sequenced during a study of beta chain features in type 1 diabetes (dated by TCRdb to 2016 to 2019). Some background on the complete study: Patients and healthy donors did not differ in mean age, gender distribution, total cell number or subset yield. Across all samples, 90 million to 130 million sorted cells were examined, and cell number per subset correlated strongly with RNA yield. In the study, recently diagnosed type 1 diabetes patients and matched healthy donors were compared on the TCRB repertoires of their sorted circulating CD4+ T cell subsets. Naive and central memory subsets were obtained from all 30 or so donors, but regulatory and stem cell-like memory subsets were isolated from only 8 patients and roughly 8 healthy donors. General findings and caveats noted by the study authors: Shorter templates might have been favored by PCR, but patient and control samples were amplified and corrected together, so both groups would have been affected equally by any skew. A moderate but significant shortening of TCRB CDR3 length was observed in type 1 diabetes patients in all four CD4+ subsets. Only small numbers of individuals were included in the HLA sub-analyses, which left unresolved whether HLA type had any influence on TCRB rearrangement. At VDJ recombination sites, patients with type 1 diabetes made fewer insertions and deleted more nucleotides, a pattern implying thymic rearrangement abnormalities. Because cDNA was sequenced instead of genomic DNA, highly expressing activated cells could be over-represented, though the groups showed no difference in activation or CD3 levels. Naive, central memory and regulatory TCRB repertoires appeared to be more alike among patients than among healthy donors.

On this clone itself: No cognate antigen has been identified for it. One base away there is no much larger clone; base qualities are not given.

V gives up 3 bases and J gives up 0 bases, and the segment between their germline ends measures 13 bases. The CDR3 runs 16 amino acids, cysteine and phenylalanine included. CDR3 DNA is the only sequence kept; it has 48 bases, read in frame from the first base. The germline V gene (reference sequence) provides CDR1 SEHNR and CDR2 FQNEAQ. Each donor gave one peripheral blood draw, averaging approximately 110 mL, which was collected into heparinised tubes. Using a panel that included CD45RO, CCR7, CD25, CD127, CD95 and CD27, naive, central memory, regulatory and stem cell-like memory CD4+ T cells were sorted on a BD FACSAria II. A purity above 95% was achieved for all sorted populations. PBMCs were isolated immediately by Lymphoprep density gradient centrifugation and stained directly without culture. So that batch effects would be minimized, each experiment stained and sorted samples in pairs, pairing one healthy donor with one patient.

The entire isolated RNA was reverse transcribed using the High Capacity cDNA Reverse Transcription Kit, and thus expressed TCRB transcripts were sequenced. Deep immunoSEQ sequencing was applied to naive, central memory and regulatory T cell samples, giving an average of roughly 3.5 million total reads per sample. Sorted cells were lysed in RLT buffer and RNA was extracted with DNase-treated RNeasy Micro or Mini kits, depending on cell number. To prevent cross-contamination, every cell subset was processed on its own, while patient and healthy donor samples were processed together. Using the immunoSEQ multiplex PCR, TCRB sequences were amplified from cDNA into 87-bp fragments spanning the CDR3 region. Amplicons were sequenced on the Illumina HiSeq platform. In the authors' own workflow: PCR bias was computationally corrected using synthetic template baselines, reads within Hamming distance 2 were collapsed, and singletons that could not be merged were discarded. Reads were aligned to IMGT to assign V, D and J genes, CDR3 length, and insertions or deletions at six rearrangement sites. Within each subset, clonotype counts were normalized to sorted cell number, and only after that were true diversity and Gini coefficients computed with the tcR R package. The overlap coefficient, calculated on TCRB nucleotide sequences, was used to measure repertoire sharing. Out-of-frame TCRB sequences from naive cells were analyzed to stand in for the pre-selection repertoire. TCRdb re-hosts the immuneACCESS table, in-frame sequences only. Its copies lack some clones; in the studies checked, an unresolved V gene accounts for under half of them, and the cause for the rest is not known. V and J calls and clone size are those listed in that table; D and trimming were worked out from the DNA. The sample records approximately 270,000 clones, approximately 15% of which are singletons. Less than 0.02% of the sample is in the top ten clones.

Sequencing used naive CD4+ T cells from blood. Taken with the paper, the label for cell subset or site translates to: true naive CD4+ T cells. This TCR was sampled from a man in his thirties or forties with type 1 diabetes. The receptor chain draws on TRBV7-9 and TRBJ2-3; 6 matching bases give a weak D call of TRBD2. The CDR3 here reads CASSFYRLASTDTQYF. The sequenced DNA is TGTGCCAGCAGCTTCTACCGTCTAGCGAGCACAGATACGCAGTATTTT. Supplemented by the reference TRBV7-9 and TRBJ2-3 proteins around the CDR3, the complete variable domain is DTGVSQNPRHKITKRGQNVTFRCDPISEHNRLYWYRQTLGQGPEFLTYFQNEAQLEKSRLLSDRFSAERPKGSFSTLEIQRTEQGDSAMYLCASSFYRLASTDTQYFGPGTRLTVL.